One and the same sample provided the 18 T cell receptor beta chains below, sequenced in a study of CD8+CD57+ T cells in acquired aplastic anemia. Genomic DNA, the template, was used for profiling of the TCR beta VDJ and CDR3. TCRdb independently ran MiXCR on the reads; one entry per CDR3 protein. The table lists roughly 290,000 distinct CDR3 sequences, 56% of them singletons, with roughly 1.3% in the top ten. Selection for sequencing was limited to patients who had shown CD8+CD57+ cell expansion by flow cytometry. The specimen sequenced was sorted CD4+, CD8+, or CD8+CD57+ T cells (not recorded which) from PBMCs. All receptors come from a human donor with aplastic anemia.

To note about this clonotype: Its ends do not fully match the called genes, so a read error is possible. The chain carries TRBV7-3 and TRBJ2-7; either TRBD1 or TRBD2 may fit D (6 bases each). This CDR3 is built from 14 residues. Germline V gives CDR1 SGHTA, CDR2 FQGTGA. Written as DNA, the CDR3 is TGCGCCAGCAGCGTCGGGGGCGCAGATAACGAGCAGTACTTC. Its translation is CASSVGGADNEQYF.

CDR3 DNA: TGTGCCAGCAGCCTGGACGGGGGACAGGGGGCTCACAATGAGCAGTTCTTC. Residues: CASSLDGGQGAHNEQFF. The chain links TRBV9 to TRBJ2-1; 12 bases agree with TRBD1. CDR1 and CDR2 from the germline V gene are SGDLS and YYNGEE. The junction had 10 bases not matched to a gene; V was cut back by 4 bases and J by 5 bases. CDR3 size: 17 residues.

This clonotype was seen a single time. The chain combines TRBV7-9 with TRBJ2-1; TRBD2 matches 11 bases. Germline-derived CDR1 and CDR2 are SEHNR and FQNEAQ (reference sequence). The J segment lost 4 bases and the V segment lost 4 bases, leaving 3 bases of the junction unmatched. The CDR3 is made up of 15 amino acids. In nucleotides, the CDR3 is TGTGCCAGCAGCTCACTAGCGGGAGTGTACAATGAGCAGTTCTTC. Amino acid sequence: CASSSLAGVYNEQFF.

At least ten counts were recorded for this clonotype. CDR3 residues: CASTSNRELSYNSPLHF. The CDR3, as DNA: TGTGCCAGCACTTCTAACAGGGAACTCTCCTATAATTCACCCCTCCACTTT. The chain couples TRBV2 to TRBJ1-6; weak D call: TRBD1 (6 bases). This CDR3 region has 17 residues. Germline values: CDR1 SNHLY, CDR2 FYNNEI. With 7 bases removed from V and 0 bases from J, the gap between germline ends came to 16 bases.

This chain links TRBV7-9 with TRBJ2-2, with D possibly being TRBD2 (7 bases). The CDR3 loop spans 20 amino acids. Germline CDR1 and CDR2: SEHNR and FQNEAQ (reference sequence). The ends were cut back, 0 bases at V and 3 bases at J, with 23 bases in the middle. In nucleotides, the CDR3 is TGTGCCAGCAGCTTAGCGGGGGGGCAAGGTTTCAGGACGGACACCGGGGAGCTGTTTTTT. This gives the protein CASSLAGGQGFRTDTGELFF.

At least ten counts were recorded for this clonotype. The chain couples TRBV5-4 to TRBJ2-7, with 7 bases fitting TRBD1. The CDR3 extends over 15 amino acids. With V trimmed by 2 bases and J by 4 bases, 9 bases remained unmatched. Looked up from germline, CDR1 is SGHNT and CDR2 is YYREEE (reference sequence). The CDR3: CASSFSYRGGYEQYF. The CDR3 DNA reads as TGTGCCAGCAGCTTTTCCTACAGGGGCGGTTACGAGCAGTACTTC.

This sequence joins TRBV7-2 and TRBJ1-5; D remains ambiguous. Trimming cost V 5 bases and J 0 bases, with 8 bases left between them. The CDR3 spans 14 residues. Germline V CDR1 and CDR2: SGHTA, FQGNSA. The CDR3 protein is CASSAKVSNQPQHF. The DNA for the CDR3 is TGTGCCAGCAGCGCTAAAGTTAGCAATCAGCCCCAGCATTTT.

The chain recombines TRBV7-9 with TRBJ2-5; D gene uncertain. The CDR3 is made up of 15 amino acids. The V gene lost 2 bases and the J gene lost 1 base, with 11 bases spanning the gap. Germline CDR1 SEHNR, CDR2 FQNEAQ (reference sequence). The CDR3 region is CASSLIRSTQETQYF. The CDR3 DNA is TGTGCCAGCAGCTTAATAAGATCCACCCAAGAGACCCAGTACTTC.

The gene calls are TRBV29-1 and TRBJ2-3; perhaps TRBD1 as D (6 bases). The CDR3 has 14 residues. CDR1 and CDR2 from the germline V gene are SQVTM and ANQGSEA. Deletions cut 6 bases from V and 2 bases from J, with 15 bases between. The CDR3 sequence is CSVIYRVITDTQYF. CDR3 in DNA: TGCAGCGTCATCTACAGGGTGATCACAGATACGCAGTATTTT.

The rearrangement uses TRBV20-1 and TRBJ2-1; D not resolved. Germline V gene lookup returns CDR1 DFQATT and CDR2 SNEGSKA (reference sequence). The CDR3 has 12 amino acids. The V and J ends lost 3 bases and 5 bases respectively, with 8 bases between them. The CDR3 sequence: CSASRQHNEQFF. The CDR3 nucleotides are TGCAGTGCTAGTCGGCAACACAATGAGCAGTTCTTC.

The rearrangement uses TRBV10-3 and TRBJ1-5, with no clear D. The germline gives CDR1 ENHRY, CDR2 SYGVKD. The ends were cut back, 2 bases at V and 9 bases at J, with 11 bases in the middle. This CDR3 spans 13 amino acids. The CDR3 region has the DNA TGTGCCATCAGTGAGGTAGCGATAGGGCCCCAGCATTTT. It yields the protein CAISEVAIGPQHF.

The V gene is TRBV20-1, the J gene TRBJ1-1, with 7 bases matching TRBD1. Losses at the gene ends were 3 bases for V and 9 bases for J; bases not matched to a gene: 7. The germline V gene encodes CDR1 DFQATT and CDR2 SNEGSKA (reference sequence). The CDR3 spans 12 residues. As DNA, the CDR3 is TGCAGTGCTAGCGACAGGGAGATTAAAGCTTTCTTT. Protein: CSASDREIKAFF.

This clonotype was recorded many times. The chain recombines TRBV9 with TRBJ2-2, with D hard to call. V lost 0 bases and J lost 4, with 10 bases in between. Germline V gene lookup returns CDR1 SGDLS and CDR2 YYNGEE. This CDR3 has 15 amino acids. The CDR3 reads CASSVALVTTGELFF. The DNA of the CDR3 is TGTGCCAGCAGCGTAGCGCTAGTTACCACCGGGGAGCTGTTTTTT.

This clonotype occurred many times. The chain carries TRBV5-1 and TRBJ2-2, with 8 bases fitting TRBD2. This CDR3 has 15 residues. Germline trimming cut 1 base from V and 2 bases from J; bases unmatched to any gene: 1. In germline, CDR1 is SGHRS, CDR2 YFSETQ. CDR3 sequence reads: CASSLLAGNTGELFF. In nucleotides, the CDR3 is TGCGCCAGCAGCTTGCTAGCGGGTAACACCGGGGAGCTGTTTTTT.

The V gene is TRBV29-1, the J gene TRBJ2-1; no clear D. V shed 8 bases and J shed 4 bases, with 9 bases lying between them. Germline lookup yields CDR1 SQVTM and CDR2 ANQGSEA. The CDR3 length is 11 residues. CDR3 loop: CSLGQYNEQFF. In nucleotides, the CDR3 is TGCAGCTTAGGCCAGTACAATGAGCAGTTCTTC.

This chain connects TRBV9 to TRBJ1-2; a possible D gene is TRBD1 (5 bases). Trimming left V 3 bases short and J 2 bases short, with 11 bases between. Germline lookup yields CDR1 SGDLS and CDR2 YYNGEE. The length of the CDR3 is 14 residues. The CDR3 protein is CASSDRQTNYGYTF. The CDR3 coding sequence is TGTGCCAGCAGCGACAGACAGACGAACTATGGCTACACCTTC.

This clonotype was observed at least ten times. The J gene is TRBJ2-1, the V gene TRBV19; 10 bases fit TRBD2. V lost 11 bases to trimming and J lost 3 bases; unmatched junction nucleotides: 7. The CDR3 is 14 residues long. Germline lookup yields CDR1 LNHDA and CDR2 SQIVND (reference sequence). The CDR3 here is CASRAGGLYNEQFF. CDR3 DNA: TGTGCCTCAAGAGCGGGAGGGCTCTACAATGAGCAGTTCTTC. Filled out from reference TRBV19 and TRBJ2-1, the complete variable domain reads DGGITQSPKYLFRKEGQNVTLSCEQNLNHDAMYWYRQDPGQGLRLIYYSQIVNDFQKGDIAEGYSVSREKKESFPLTVTSAQKNPTAFYLCASRAGGLYNEQFFGPGTRLTVL.

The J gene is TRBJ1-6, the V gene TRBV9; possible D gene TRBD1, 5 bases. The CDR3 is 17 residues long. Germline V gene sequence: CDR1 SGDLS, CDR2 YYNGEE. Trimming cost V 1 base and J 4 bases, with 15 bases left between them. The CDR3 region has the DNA TGTGCCAGCAGCGTAAGACCGGGGCAGGGTTATAATTCACCCCTCCACTTT. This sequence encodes CASSVRPGQGYNSPLHF.